This record looks at one T cell receptor (beta chain) sequence and its context. The target antigen is unknown. The entry originates in a study of shared clonotypes between healthy human individuals. Study information: Researchers drew samples from a couple of women and three men aged 18 to 49. Study-level results: Non-shared clonotypes had lower generation probabilities than those shared by all four donors. Relative to memory subsets, naive subsets generally showed larger estimated richness.

In the naive CD8 group, cells lacked CD45RO and were positively selected for CCR7, so terminally differentiated effector memory CD45RA+ cells were left out. The run depth of the assay was deep. The protocol was immunoSEQ multiplex PCR, while the TCRdb copy is restricted to in-frame clones and leaves out a portion. Of about 580,000 clones in the sample, about 98% were seen once. This sequence was found in a man aged 30 to 39 in good health. Sequencing was carried out using naive CD8+ T cells sorted from blood.

CDR3 in DNA: TGTGCCAGCAGCTTTAGCACAGATACGCAGTATTTT. Its protein product is CASSFSTDTQYF. V gene TRBV5-4 combines with J gene TRBJ2-3; D call uncertain. Trimming left V 2 bases short and J 0 bases short, with 1 base between. CDR3 size: 12 residues. From germline, CDR1 is SGHNT and CDR2 YYREEE (reference sequence).